This passage covers 28 T cell receptor beta chains from one sample sequenced in a study of T-cell reconstitution after alpha-beta-depleted transplantation in children. This sample's TCRbeta library carried unique molecular identifier barcodes. Using its own MiXCR run on the PCR reads, TCRdb lists one record per CDR3 protein. The top ten clones hold around 6.1% of a sample with about half a million distinct CDR3 sequences, 12% of them seen once. Sequenced here: PBMCs from the stem cell graft donor, sampled from the stem cell graft. These receptors all stem from a human donor who donated a stem cell graft to a child with combined immunodeficiency.

Concerning this clonotype itself: Here the CDR3 omits its conserved ending phenylalanine or tryptophan, so a read error is the likely source. The chain combines TRBV12-3 or TRBV12-4 with TRBJ2-1; weak D call: TRBD2 (5 bases). This CDR3 has 13 residues. V lost 6 bases, J lost 2 bases, and 8 bases lay in between. The CDR3 here is CASRDGTYNEQFL. CDR3 in DNA: TGTGCCAGCAGAGACGGGACCTACAATGAGCAGTTCTTG.

In its sample, this clonotype was seen a few times. The chain recombines TRBV7-9 with TRBJ1-1; weak D call: TRBD1 (5 bases). Between the trimmed V and J ends, which lost 0 bases and 7 bases, there was a span of 6 bases. The V gene's germline CDR1 is SEHNR and CDR2 FQNEAQ (reference sequence). The CDR3 extends over 12 amino acids. In nucleotides, the CDR3 is TGTGCCAGCAGCTTAGCGGGGCGTGAAGCTTTCTTT. Translation gives CASSLAGREAFF.

Note on this clonotype: The CDR3 does not close with the conserved phenylalanine or tryptophan, likely indicating a read error. The CDR3 loop is CAISNLDRDGGEAFC. The CDR3 DNA follows: TGTGCCATCAGTAACCTCGACCGGGATGGCGGTGAAGCTTTCTGT. The chain couples TRBV10-3 to TRBJ1-1; D is unclear. This CDR3 contains 15 residues. In germline, CDR1 is ENHRY, CDR2 SYGVKD. V shed 5 bases and J shed 7 bases, with 20 bases lying between them.

This rearrangement joins TRBV7-2 to TRBJ2-7; 7 bases agree with TRBD2. The CDR3 extends over 16 amino acids. Germline CDR1 reads SGHTA; CDR2 reads FQGNSA. With V trimmed by 4 bases and J by 6 bases, 15 bases remained unmatched. The CDR3 sequence: CASSSVAGSSWGEQYF. The CDR3 bases are TGTGCCAGCAGCTCGGTAGCGGGTTCCTCCTGGGGCGAGCAGTACTTC.

V usage is TRBV6-1 and J usage is TRBJ1-5, with D possibly TRBD1 on 5 matching bases. The CDR3 contains 13 residues. The germline gives CDR1 MNHNS, CDR2 SASEGT. V was cut by 8 bases and J by 7 bases, with 15 bases left in between. In DNA form, the CDR3 reads TGTGCCAGCGGAAGGGGACGGGAACAGCCCCAGCATTTT. Translating gives CASGRGREQPQHF.

This clonotype was observed a few times. This sequence joins TRBV12-3 or TRBV12-4 and TRBJ2-2; 14 nucleotides line up with TRBD2. Losses at the gene ends were 5 bases for V and 3 bases for J; bases not matched to a gene: 5. The CDR3 is 17 residues long. The DNA for the CDR3 is TGTGCCAGCAGTCGACTAGCGGGAGGGCTGGACACCGGGGAGCTGTTTTTT. Translation gives CASSRLAGGLDTGELFF.

This clonotype was seen ten or more times. This chain connects TRBV6-6 to TRBJ1-1, with D possibly matching TRBD1 (5 bases). The V end was cut by 2 bases, the J end by 5 bases, with 9 bases between. CDR3 length: 13 residues. Per the germline V gene, CDR1 is MNHNY and CDR2 is SVGAGI (reference sequence). CDR3 amino acids: CASSYAGNTEAFF. The CDR3 DNA sequence: TGTGCCAGCAGTTACGCAGGGAATACTGAAGCTTTCTTT.

The chain links TRBV5-1 to TRBJ2-7; 10 positions agree with TRBD2. This CDR3 comprises 12 residues. Germline-derived CDR1 and CDR2 are SGHRS and YFSETQ. Germline trimming cut 6 bases from V and 5 bases from J; bases unmatched to any gene: 2. The CDR3 loop is CASKLAGNEQYF. Written as DNA, the CDR3 is TGCGCCAGCAAACTAGCGGGGAACGAGCAGTACTTC.

This chain joins TRBV9 and TRBJ2-1; 9 bases align to TRBD2. The V and J ends lost 4 bases and 5 bases, in that order; junction bases with no gene match: 4. The CDR3 runs to 14 residues. Germline-derived CDR1 and CDR2 are SGDLS and YYNGEE. CDR3 amino acids: CASSPTSGDNEQFF. In DNA, the CDR3 is TGTGCCAGCAGCCCGACTAGCGGAGACAATGAGCAGTTCTTC.

The chain combines TRBV6-2 or TRBV6-3 with TRBJ2-1; the match to TRBD2 covers 9 bases. The ends lost 8 bases at V and 9 bases at J; junction bases unmatched: 14. CDR1 is MNHEY, CDR2 SVGEGT, per germline. This CDR3 spans 15 amino acids. As DNA, the CDR3 is TGTGCCAGCGGACTCGTTGCGGGGGGGCCCGGTGAGCAGTTCTTC. This codes for CASGLVAGGPGEQFF.

The genes are TRBV4-2 and TRBJ2-7, with TRBD2 matching over 11 bases. The CDR3 sequence is 16 residues long. V dropped 0 bases and J dropped 4; count of bases not matched to a gene: 5. CDR1 and CDR2 (germline): LGHNA, YNFKEQ. The CDR3 sequence is CASSQDEGTSGYEQYF. The CDR3 DNA follows: TGTGCCAGCAGCCAAGATGAAGGGACTAGCGGTTACGAGCAGTACTTC.

This clonotype occurred many times. The chain couples TRBV4-3 to TRBJ2-1, with D maybe TRBD2 (6 bases). The CDR3 runs to 16 residues. Per the germline V gene, CDR1 is LGHNA and CDR2 is YSLEER. V lost 4 bases, J lost 1 base, and 14 bases lay in between. CDR3 sequence: CASSPNGGFSYNEQFF. The CDR3 DNA reads as TGCGCCAGCAGCCCGAACGGGGGTTTTTCCTACAATGAGCAGTTCTTC.

This clonotype was seen only a few times. The chain uses TRBV5-1 and TRBJ2-1; 8 bases are shared with TRBD1. With 0 bases clipped from V and 2 bases from J, the junction kept 1 base outside the gene matches. This CDR3 comprises 15 residues. From germline, CDR1 is SGHRS and CDR2 YFSETQ. The CDR3: CASSLEQGAYNEQFF. CDR3 DNA: TGCGCCAGCAGCTTGGAACAGGGGGCCTACAATGAGCAGTTCTTC.

The V gene is TRBV15, the J gene TRBJ2-3; weak D call: TRBD2 (5 bases). This CDR3 is built from 12 residues. Trimming pared 5 bases from V and 4 bases from J, leaving 7 bases between. Germline CDR1 and CDR2: LNHNV and YYDKDF (reference sequence). Here the CDR3 reads CATSRSADTQYF. The CDR3 region has the DNA TGTGCCACCAGCCGTAGCGCAGATACGCAGTATTTT.

This clonotype was observed many times. V and J are TRBV12-3 or TRBV12-4 and TRBJ2-5; perhaps TRBD2 as D (6 bases). Trimming cost V 4 bases and J 4 bases, with 10 bases left between them. The CDR3 length is 13 residues. CDR3 nucleotides: TGTGCCAGCAGTTACGGGAGAGGAGAGACCCAGTACTTC. The encoded protein is CASSYGRGETQYF.

This chain joins TRBV20-1 and TRBJ1-2, with 12 bases matching TRBD1. The CDR3 consists of 12 residues. Per germline, CDR1 DFQATT and CDR2 SNEGSKA (reference sequence). CDR3 amino acids: CSGTGGVSGYTF. The CDR3 DNA sequence: TGCAGCGGGACAGGGGGCGTAAGTGGCTACACCTTC.

This clonotype was counted a single time. The rearrangement links TRBV6-5 to TRBJ2-5; D is perhaps TRBD2 (6 bases). This CDR3 comprises 14 residues. V was cut by 6 bases and J by 7 bases, with 18 bases left in between. The V gene's germline CDR1 is MNHEY and CDR2 SVGAGI. CDR3 protein: CASSLQNYGGTQYF. The CDR3 region has the DNA TGTGCCAGCAGCTTACAAAATTACGGGGGGACCCAGTACTTC.

V gene TRBV6-2 or TRBV6-3 combines with J gene TRBJ2-1; 10 nucleotides align to TRBD2. Per germline, CDR1 MNHEY and CDR2 SVGEGT. V lost 0 bases, J lost 6 bases, and 14 bases stayed unmatched. This CDR3 spans 19 amino acids. The CDR3 sequence is CASSYSQLAGESTLNEQFF. Written as DNA, the CDR3 is TGTGCCAGCAGTTACTCCCAGCTAGCGGGAGAGTCGACCCTCAATGAGCAGTTCTTC.

This clonotype was seen many times. This chain joins TRBV7-7 and TRBJ2-7, with TRBD2 as a possible D gene (5 bases). Trimming shortened V by 3 bases and J by 6 bases, and 15 bases separated the two germline ends. The CDR3 is 14 residues long. CDR1 is SSHAT and CDR2 is FNYEAQ in the germline V gene (reference sequence). The CDR3 protein is CASSLGKADSEQYF. The CDR3 DNA reads TGTGCCAGCAGCTTGGGAAAGGCGGACTCCGAGCAGTACTTC.

This clonotype has at least ten counts. This chain joins TRBV12-3 or TRBV12-4 and TRBJ1-5; D might be TRBD1 (6 bases). V gave up 5 bases and J gave up 4 bases, with 21 bases separating them. This CDR3 has 17 residues. CDR3 sequence (DNA): TGTGCCAGCAGTCCTCCCTCCTTTCAGGGGCTAAATCAGCCCCAGCATTTT. It encodes CASSPPSFQGLNQPQHF.

J is TRBJ1-3 and V is TRBV4-3; 7 nucleotides agree with TRBD1. This CDR3 is built from 15 residues. CDR1 and CDR2 from the germline V gene are LGHNA and YSLEER. Losses at the gene ends were 0 bases for V and 4 bases for J; bases not matched to a gene: 3. This CDR3 reads CASSQDGTDGNTIYF. CDR3 DNA sequence: TGCGCCAGCAGCCAAGATGGGACAGACGGAAACACCATATATTTT.

In its sample, this clonotype was seen a few times. This chain joins TRBV4-1 and TRBJ2-1, with 7 bases lining up with TRBD1. Trimming cost V 3 bases and J 6 bases; bases outside gene matches: 14. CDR3 length: 17 residues. Germline-derived CDR1 and CDR2 are MGHRA and YSYEKL. Here the CDR3 reads CASSHLTGQARLNEQFF. CDR3 DNA: TGCGCCAGCAGCCACCTGACCGGACAGGCCCGGCTCAATGAGCAGTTCTTC.

The V and J genes are TRBV5-1 and TRBJ2-3, with D maybe TRBD1 (6 bases). CDR1 is SGHRS and CDR2 is YFSETQ in the germline V gene. This CDR3 has 15 amino acids. Trimming took off 2 bases at V and 2 bases at J, with 12 bases between the two ends. The CDR3 reads CASSFRQDPTDTQYF. In DNA, the CDR3 is TGCGCCAGCAGCTTCCGACAGGACCCCACAGATACGCAGTATTTT.

This sequence joins TRBV27 and TRBJ2-7; D is possibly TRBD1 (6 bases). This CDR3 has 16 amino acids. Germline V lookup: CDR1 MNHEY, CDR2 SMNVEV (reference sequence). The V end lost 0 bases, the J end lost 2 bases, and 14 bases lay between the germline ends. The CDR3: CASSLSIYRATYEQYF. CDR3 sequence (DNA): TGTGCCAGCAGTTTATCGATATACAGGGCCACCTACGAGCAGTACTTC.

The rearrangement uses TRBV3-1 and TRBJ2-7; D gene ambiguous. V was clipped by 2 bases and J by 4 bases, with 12 bases between them. The CDR3 is 14 residues long. Per germline, CDR1 LGHDT and CDR2 YNNKEL (reference sequence). CDR3 protein: CASSQRTRQYEQYF. CDR3 coding DNA: TGTGCCAGCAGCCAACGAACACGCCAATACGAGCAGTACTTC.

This clonotype showed up just a few times. The chain joins TRBV10-3 to TRBJ2-1; D might be TRBD1 or TRBD2, each matching 7 bases. Germline assignment: CDR1 ENHRY and CDR2 SYGVKD. With 7 bases removed from V and 4 bases from J, the gap between germline ends came to 20 bases. There are 16 residues in the CDR3. The CDR3 reads CAITRGGGDRYNEQFF. The CDR3 DNA follows: TGTGCCATCACCAGGGGAGGGGGCGATCGATACAATGAGCAGTTCTTC.

This clonotype has only a few counts. The genes are TRBV18 and TRBJ2-2; no definite D call. Deletions cut 1 base from V and 3 bases from J, with 12 bases between. This CDR3 is 16 amino acids long. Germline assignment: CDR1 KGHSH and CDR2 LQKENI. The CDR3 here is CASSPLPGLDTGELFF. The CDR3 coding sequence is TGTGCCAGCTCACCACTTCCGGGTCTCGACACCGGGGAGCTGTTTTTT.

This clonotype was seen a few times. The rearrangement links TRBV6-2 or TRBV6-3 to TRBJ2-1, with unresolved D. The CDR3 runs 16 residues. CDR1 and CDR2 from the germline V gene are MNHEY and SVGEGT. The V gene lost 5 bases and the J gene lost 3 bases, with 17 bases spanning the gap. CDR3 loop: CASSTNVADYYNEQFF. In DNA form, the CDR3 reads TGTGCCAGCAGTACCAACGTGGCAGATTACTACAATGAGCAGTTCTTC.